This TCR beta chain was sequenced for a study of blood T cells in healthy people across ages. Study observations and caveats: Roughly linear age-related decline in beta diversity appeared, significant by age about 37. In long-lived donors, naive CD4+ cell counts and diversity exceeded those of aged donors.

A few counts support this clonotype. As yet, its antigen is unknown. Isolation per sample recovered at least 7 million PBMCs. It was with a sample-barcoded 5' primer and a J-beta primer mix that a second PCR of about 6 to 12 cycles was run. TCRdb recomputed calls from the 5' RACE reads with MiXCR, one row per CDR3 protein. Of roughly 1,000,000 distinct CDR3 sequences detected, 20% to 25% appear once; the ten largest clones hold approximately 0.71%. The sample also formed part of further work on T cells of mothers and their children. Turning to that study: A few healthy Caucasian mothers, along with their six children, served as the donors.

This receptor was identified in a girl aged 2 to 10 in good health. Sequenced input: blood.

The CDR3 is CSVEDRGPYNEQFF. CDR3 DNA sequence: TGCAGCGTTGAAGACAGGGGACCCTACAATGAGCAGTTCTTC. This chain links TRBV29-1 with TRBJ2-1; D may be TRBD1 (6 bases). Trimming shortened V by 0 bases and J by 2 bases, and 8 bases separated the two germline ends. The CDR3 loop spans 14 amino acids. CDR1 is SQVTM, CDR2 ANQGSEA, per germline.